This TCR beta chain is from a study of post-analysis software for immune sequencing data (dated by TCRdb to between 2014 and 2017). General notes on the study: Recorded disease courses included relapsing-remitting, secondary progressive and progressive-relapsing multiple sclerosis, with some patients lacking subtype annotation. A subset of samples was prepared in parallel using single-end sample barcoding, then pooled and co-amplified after Illumina adapter ligation. The patient repertoires were set against under 13 previously published healthy control repertoires from donors whose ages ranged from roughly 6 to 25 years. Points the paper makes about the study in general: The control group was slightly older than the multiple sclerosis patient group. Strong co-clustering of samples prepared in the same batch was shown by direct clustering with F measure, prompting a batch-effect correction. Compared with controls, multiple sclerosis patients had significantly lower normalized Chao1 diversity, a finding suggesting substantial peripheral T-cell clonal expansion. Patients showed significantly higher frequencies than controls for about five TRBV segments, among them TRBV5-6, TRBV5-1 and TRBV20-1.

What this sample's time point label stands for: second blood draw from one MS patient after hematopoietic stem cell transplantation. To demonstrate the VDJtools post-analysis software, TCR beta repertoires were profiled from the peripheral blood of more than ten young patients with multiple sclerosis. Multiple sclerosis patients were children and adolescents aged 6 to 15 years. To prepare the library, PCR was applied. Sequencing used an Illumina HiSeq 2500. To reduce PCR and sequencing biases, unique molecular identifiers were built into the TCR beta cDNA libraries. About 500,000 cDNA molecules were obtained for every 1 to 10 million input T cells, so each molecule roughly corresponded to one T cell. The same protocol used for the earlier healthy control dataset was applied to prepare and sequence the patient libraries. Within a given batch, samples were prepared together, multiplexed and sequenced on the same HiSeq lane. In the original analysis: Raw barcoded reads were processed with MIGEC, and single-read molecular identifier groups were discarded before consensus assembly and CDR3 extraction. VDJtools was used for post-analysis of the clonotype tables, with diversity normalized by down-sampling every dataset to the smallest sample size. Repertoire overlap clustering matched CDR3 amino acid but not nucleotide sequences to correct batch-related cross-sample contamination. Using fastp at Q25 and MiXCR, TCRdb reprocessed the public reads and kept productive beta chains. Rows are combined by CDR3 protein, so each entry shows the most common genes and DNA. TCRdb's processing, not the study's, gives the V and J calls here. Across this sample there are about 160,000 distinct CDR3 sequences, with approximately 35% seen only once. The ten largest clones capture under 30% of the sample.

A word on this clonotype: The antigen this receptor binds is unknown. One base away there is no much larger clone; base qualities are not given.

The CDR3 sequence holds 14 residues, the cysteine and phenylalanine included. Solely the CDR3 DNA is kept, with 42 bases framed from the first base. The germline V gene supplies CDR1 MNHEY and CDR2 SVGAGI. V is pared back by 7 bases and J by 10 bases, with 22 bases lying between the germline termini. The sample in question was blood, obtained after autologous hematopoietic stem cell transplantation. This TCR was sampled from a girl aged 10 to 17 with multiple sclerosis. Donor details come from another sample of the same person, matched by shared clones. The chain is encoded by TRBV6-5 joined to TRBJ1-2; a tentative D call is TRBD1 (5 bases match). The encoded CDR3 is CASTWGGSRSDYTF. The DNA sequence is TGTGCCAGCACCTGGGGCGGCTCTAGAAGTGACTACACCTTC.